The 2 T cell receptor beta chains reported below all come from one sample, sequenced in a study of blood T cell repertoires in COVID-19. Assay used: immunoSEQ multiplex PCR; TCRdb lists only in-frame clones, some missing. The sample holds 150,000 or so clones, about 81% seen once. The sequenced sample consisted of peripheral blood. All receptors derive from a human donor in a cohort sampled during active COVID-19.

This clone is a singleton in its sample. V is TRBV28 and J is TRBJ1-1, with TRBD1 identical over 7 bases. V lost 2 bases and J lost 1; bases outside the gene matches: 7. This CDR3 spans 16 amino acids. Germline V gene lookup returns CDR1 MDHEN and CDR2 SYDVKM. CDR3 residues: CASSLRQTGRNTEAFF. In DNA form, the CDR3 reads TGTGCCAGCAGTTTACGACAGACAGGGAGGAACACTGAAGCTTTCTTT.

The CDR3 nucleotides read TGTGCCAGTAGTATGAGGGGGCAGTTTGACACCGGGGAGCTGTTTTTT. Amino acid sequence: CASSMRGQFDTGELFF. V is TRBV19 and J is TRBJ2-2; 7 bases line up with TRBD1. V shed 3 bases and J 3 bases; nucleotides not matched to a gene: 7. Germline values: CDR1 LNHDA, CDR2 SQIVND (reference sequence). This CDR3 comprises 16 residues.